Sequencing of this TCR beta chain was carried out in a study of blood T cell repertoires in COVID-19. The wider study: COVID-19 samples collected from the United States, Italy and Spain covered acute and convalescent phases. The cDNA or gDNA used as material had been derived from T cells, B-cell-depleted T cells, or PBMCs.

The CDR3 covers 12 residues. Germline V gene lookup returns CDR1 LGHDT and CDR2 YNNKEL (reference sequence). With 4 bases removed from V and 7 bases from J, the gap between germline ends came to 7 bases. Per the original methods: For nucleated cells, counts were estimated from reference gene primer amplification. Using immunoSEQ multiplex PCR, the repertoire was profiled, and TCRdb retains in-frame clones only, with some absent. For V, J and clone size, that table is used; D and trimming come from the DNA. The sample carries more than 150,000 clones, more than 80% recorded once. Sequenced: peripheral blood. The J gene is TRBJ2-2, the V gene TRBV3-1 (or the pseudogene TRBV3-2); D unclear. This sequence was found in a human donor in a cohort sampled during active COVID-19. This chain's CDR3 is CASSPPSGELFF. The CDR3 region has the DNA TGTGCCAGCAGCCCCCCCAGCGGGGAGCTGTTTTTT.